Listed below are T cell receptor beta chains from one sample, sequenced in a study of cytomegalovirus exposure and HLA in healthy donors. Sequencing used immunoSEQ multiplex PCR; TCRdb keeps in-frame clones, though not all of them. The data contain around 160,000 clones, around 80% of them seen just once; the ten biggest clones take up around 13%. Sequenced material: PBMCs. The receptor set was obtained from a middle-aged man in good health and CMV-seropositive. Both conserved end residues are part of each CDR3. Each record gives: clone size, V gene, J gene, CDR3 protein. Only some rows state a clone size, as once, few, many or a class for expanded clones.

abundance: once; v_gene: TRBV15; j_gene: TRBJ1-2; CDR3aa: CATSRDRRQSYTF
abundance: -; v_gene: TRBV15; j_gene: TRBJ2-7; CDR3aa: CATSRAGGSYEQYF
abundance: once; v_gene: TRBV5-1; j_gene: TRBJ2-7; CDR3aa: CASSLAAGGEQYF
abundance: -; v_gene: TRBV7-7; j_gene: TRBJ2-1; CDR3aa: CASSFVSGNEQFF
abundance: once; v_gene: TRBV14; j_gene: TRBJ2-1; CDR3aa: CASSQAPSGSWYNEQFF
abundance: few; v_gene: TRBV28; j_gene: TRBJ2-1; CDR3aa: CASSASGIKWQFF
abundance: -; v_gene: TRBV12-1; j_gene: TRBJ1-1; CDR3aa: CASSSDIGAATLNTEAFF
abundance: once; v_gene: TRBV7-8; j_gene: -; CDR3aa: CASSLGTSGRLYEQYF
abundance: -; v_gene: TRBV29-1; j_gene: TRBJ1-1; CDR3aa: CSVGQTNTEAFF
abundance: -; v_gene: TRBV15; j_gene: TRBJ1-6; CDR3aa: CATSKENSPLHF
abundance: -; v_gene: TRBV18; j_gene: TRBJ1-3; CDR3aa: CASSPQTGGSSGNTIYF
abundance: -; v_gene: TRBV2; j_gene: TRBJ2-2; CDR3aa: CASGTTSGITGELFF
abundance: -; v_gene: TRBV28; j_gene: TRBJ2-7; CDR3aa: CASRGLFYEQYF
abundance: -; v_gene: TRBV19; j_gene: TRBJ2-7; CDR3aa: CASSDQGGSYEQYF
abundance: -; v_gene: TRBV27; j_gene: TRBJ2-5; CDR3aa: CASSFLGGKETQYF
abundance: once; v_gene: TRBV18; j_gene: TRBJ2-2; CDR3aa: CASSPLGQGAHTGELFF
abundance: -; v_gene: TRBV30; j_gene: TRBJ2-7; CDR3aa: CAWSAPGRGQYEQYF
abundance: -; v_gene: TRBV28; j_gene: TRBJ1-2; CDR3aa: CASSSGTGVNYGYTF
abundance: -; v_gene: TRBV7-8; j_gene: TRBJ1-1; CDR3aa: CASQGQAHTEAFF
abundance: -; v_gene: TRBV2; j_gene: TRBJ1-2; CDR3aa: CASSEALGRGGYTF
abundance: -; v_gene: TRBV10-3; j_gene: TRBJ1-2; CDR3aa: CAISESVTGKSSGYTF
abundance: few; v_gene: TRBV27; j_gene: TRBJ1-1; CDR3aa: CASSFARAAEAFF
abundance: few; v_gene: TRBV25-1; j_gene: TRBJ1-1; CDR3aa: CASRLTGDTEAFF
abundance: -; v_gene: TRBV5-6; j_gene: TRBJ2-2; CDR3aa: CASSLGGITGELFF
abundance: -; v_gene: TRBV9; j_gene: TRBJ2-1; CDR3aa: CASSVTGVYNEQFF
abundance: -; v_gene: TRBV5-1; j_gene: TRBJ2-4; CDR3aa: CASSPGLAGGEVIKRAKNSQYF
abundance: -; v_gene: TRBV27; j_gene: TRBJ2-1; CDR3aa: CASSYFPPGEQFF
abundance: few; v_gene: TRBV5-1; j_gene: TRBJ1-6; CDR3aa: CASSRGQTNSPLHF
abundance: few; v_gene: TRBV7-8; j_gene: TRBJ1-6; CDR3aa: CASSLALDSPLHF
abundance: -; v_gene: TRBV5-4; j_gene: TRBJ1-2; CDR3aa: CASRDTGQSFGGYTF
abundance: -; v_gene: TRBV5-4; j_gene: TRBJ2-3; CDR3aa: CASSLGGGAADTQYF
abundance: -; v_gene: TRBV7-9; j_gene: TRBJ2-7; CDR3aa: CASSLAGQPLPYEQYF
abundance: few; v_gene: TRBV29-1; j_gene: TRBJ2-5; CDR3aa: CSVEGQGGTQYF
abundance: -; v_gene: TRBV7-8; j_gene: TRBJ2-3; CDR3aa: CASSVRDSRDTQYF
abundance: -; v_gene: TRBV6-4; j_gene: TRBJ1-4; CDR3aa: CASTGPAGTNEKLFF
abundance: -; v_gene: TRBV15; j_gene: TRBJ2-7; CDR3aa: CATSRDTGQGRYEQYF
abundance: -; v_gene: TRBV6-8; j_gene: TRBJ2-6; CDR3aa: CASRPYNGANVLTF
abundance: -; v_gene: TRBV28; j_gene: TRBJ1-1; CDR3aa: CASSLTGFITEAFF
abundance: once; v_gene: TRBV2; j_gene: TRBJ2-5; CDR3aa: CASYVGGSVGETQYF
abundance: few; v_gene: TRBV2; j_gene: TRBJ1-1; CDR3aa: CASTRYGAEAFF
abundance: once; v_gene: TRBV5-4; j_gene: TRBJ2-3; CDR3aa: CASSLGGRGRAADTQYF
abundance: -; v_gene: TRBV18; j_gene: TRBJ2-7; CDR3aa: CASSQTYSSGYEQYF
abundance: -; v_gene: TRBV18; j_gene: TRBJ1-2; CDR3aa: CASSPDRGYGYTF
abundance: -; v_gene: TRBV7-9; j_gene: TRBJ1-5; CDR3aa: CASSPDWGQRHQPQHF
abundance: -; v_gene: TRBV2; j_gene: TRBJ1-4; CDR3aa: CASSLTGLGPSEKLFF
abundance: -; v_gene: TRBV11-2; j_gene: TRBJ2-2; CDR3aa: CASSLGLVEPTGELFF
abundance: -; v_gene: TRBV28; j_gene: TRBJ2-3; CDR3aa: CAIRDYHSDTQYF
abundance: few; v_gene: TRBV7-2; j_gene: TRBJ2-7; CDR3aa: CASSLRPTGQGRLEQYF
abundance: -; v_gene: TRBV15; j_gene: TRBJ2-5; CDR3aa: CATSGRPRQETQYF
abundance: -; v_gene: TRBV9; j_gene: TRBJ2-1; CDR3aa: CASTPSASYNEQFF
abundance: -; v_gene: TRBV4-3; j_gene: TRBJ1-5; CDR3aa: CASSQEVRGATGGQPQHF
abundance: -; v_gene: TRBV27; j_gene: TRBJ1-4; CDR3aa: CASSLSRVHNEKLFF
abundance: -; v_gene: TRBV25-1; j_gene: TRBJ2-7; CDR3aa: CASSEYASGVLYEQYF
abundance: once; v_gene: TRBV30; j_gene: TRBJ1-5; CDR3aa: CAWSPSRSNQPQHF
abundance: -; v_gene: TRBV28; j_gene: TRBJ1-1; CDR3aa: CASSFRFRAFF
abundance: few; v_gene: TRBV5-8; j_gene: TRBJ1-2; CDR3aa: CASPLRDRLNYGYTF
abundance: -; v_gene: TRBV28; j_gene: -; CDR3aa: CASSGIVAGGSYEQYF
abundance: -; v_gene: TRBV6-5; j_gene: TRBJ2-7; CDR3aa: CASGMGTGNNEQYF
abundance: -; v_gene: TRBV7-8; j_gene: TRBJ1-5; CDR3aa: CASSLEEIGTGGNQPQHF
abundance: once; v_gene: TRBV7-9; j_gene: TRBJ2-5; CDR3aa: CASSLEREYQETQYF